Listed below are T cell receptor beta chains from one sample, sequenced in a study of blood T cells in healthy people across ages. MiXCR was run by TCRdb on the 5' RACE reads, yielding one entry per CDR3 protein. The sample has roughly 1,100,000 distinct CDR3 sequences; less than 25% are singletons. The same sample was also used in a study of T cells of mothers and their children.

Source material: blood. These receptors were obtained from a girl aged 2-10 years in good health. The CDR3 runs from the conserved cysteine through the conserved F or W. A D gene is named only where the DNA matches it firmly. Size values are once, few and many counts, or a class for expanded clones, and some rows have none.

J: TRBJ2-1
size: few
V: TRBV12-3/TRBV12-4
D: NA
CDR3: CASSLPGLSNEQFF
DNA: TGTGCCAGCAGTTTACCGGGTTTGAGCAATGAGCAGTTCTTC

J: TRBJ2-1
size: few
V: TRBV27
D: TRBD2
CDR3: CASGFGPGTSSNEQFF
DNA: TGTGCCAGCGGCTTTGGACCCGGGACTAGCTCTAATGAGCAGTTCTTC

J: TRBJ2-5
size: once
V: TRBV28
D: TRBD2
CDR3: CASSQGTSRLETQYF
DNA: TGTGCCAGCAGTCAGGGGACTAGTCGCCTAGAGACCCAGTACTTC

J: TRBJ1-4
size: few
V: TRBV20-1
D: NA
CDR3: CSALLNSGYEKLFF
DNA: TGCAGTGCTCTCCTTAACAGTGGGTATGAAAAACTGTTTTTT

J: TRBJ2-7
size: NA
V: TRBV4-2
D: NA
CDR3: CASSQDIGRIGAYEQYF
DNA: TGTGCCAGCAGCCAAGATATAGGCAGAATCGGGGCCTACGAGCAGTACTTC

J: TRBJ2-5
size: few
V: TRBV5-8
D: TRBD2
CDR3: CASSTGLAGIQETQYF
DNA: TGTGCCAGCAGCACTGGACTAGCGGGGATCCAAGAGACCCAGTACTTC

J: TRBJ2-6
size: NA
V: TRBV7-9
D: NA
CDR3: CASSLEGPGVLTF
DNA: TGTGCCAGCAGCTTAGAGGGACCTGGCGTCCTGACTTTC

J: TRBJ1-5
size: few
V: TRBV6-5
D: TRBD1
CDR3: CASSTDRVGGPQHF
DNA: TGTGCCAGCAGTACTGACAGGGTCGGAGGGCCCCAGCATTTT

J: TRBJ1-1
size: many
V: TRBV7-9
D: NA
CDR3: CASSPRTENTEAFF
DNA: TGTGCCAGCAGCCCTCGGACAGAGAACACTGAAGCTTTCTTT

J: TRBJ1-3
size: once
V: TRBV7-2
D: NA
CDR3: CASQTQPLGQGNTIYF
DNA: TGTGCCAGCCAGACTCAACCCCTGGGACAAGGAAACACCATATATTTT

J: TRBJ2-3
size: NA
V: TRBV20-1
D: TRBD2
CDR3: CSARSSGASDTQYF
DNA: TGCAGTGCTAGATCCAGCGGGGCCTCGGATACGCAGTATTTT